The 9 T cell receptor beta chains reported below all come from one sample, sequenced in a study of OX40 agonist ivuxolimab in advanced cancers. Preparation of the library involved the immunoSEQ multiplex PCR assay. The table was pulled from immuneACCESS by TCRdb, which kept in-frame rearrangements only. Such tables lose some clones; where checked, under half of the loss comes from unresolved V genes, and the rest has no known cause. Across this sample there are 60,000 to 80,000 clones, with roughly 87% seen only once. Roughly 10% of the sample lies in the top ten. This specimen consisted of CD4+ or CD8+ T cells sorted from blood, obtained in a trial of the OX40 agonist ivuxolimab. Receptor source: an adult with an advanced solid tumor such as melanoma, head and neck, liver or kidney cancer.

The rearrangement uses TRBV7-2 and TRBJ2-1; D is tentatively TRBD1 or TRBD2 (5 bases each). In germline, CDR1 is SGHTA, CDR2 FQGNSA. Trimming cost V 0 bases and J 0 bases, with 6 bases left between them. This CDR3 spans 15 amino acids. The CDR3 loop reads CASSLAGTSYNEQFF. The CDR3 DNA is TGTGCCAGCAGCTTAGCGGGGACCTCCTACAATGAGCAGTTCTTC.

This clone has only one observation. The rearrangement joins TRBV10-3 to TRBJ2-7; TRBD2 is a possible D gene (5 bases). The CDR3 spans 14 residues. Trimming took 0 bases from V and 5 from J, leaving 11 bases between them. Germline CDR1 is ENHRY and CDR2 is SYGVKD. The DNA for the CDR3 is TGTGCCATCAGTGAGTCGAGAGGGCTCAACGAGCAGTACTTC. This sequence encodes CAISESRGLNEQYF.

The chain combines TRBV19 with TRBJ2-2, with D unclear. Germline values: CDR1 LNHDA, CDR2 SQIVND (reference sequence). The V gene lost 2 bases and the J gene lost 5 bases, with 9 bases spanning the gap. The length of the CDR3 is 14 residues. Here the CDR3 DNA reads TGTGCCAGTAGTATAATACGGGCTACCGGGGAGCTGTTTTTT. Residues: CASSIIRATGELFF.

This clone has just a few counts. The chain joins TRBV28 to TRBJ1-5, with a possible D match to TRBD1 (5 bases). The CDR3 extends over 13 amino acids. Trimming stripped 8 bases from V and 5 bases from J, with 13 bases between. Germline-derived CDR1 and CDR2 are MDHEN and SYDVKM. The CDR3 sequence: CASGQGGDQPQHF. CDR3 DNA sequence: TGTGCCAGCGGGCAGGGAGGGGATCAGCCCCAGCATTTT.

The chain joins TRBV6-6 to TRBJ2-7; either TRBD1 or TRBD2 may fit D (5 bases each). This CDR3 contains 13 residues. The germline V gene encodes CDR1 MNHNY and CDR2 SVGAGI (reference sequence). V lost 7 bases to trimming and J lost 0 bases, with 10 bases between them. CDR3 sequence: CASIRDGSYEQYF. DNA for the CDR3: TGTGCCAGCATTAGGGACGGCTCCTACGAGCAGTACTTC.

The chain combines TRBV19 with TRBJ1-5; 10 bases line up with TRBD1. Germline V gene lookup returns CDR1 LNHDA and CDR2 SQIVND (reference sequence). The CDR3 contains 15 residues. V was pared by 6 bases and J by 0 bases, with 2 bases of the junction left unmatched. This CDR3 reads CASRDRGYSNQPQHF. The CDR3 DNA reads TGTGCCAGTAGGGACAGGGGGTATAGCAATCAGCCCCAGCATTTT.

This chain uses TRBV10-1 with TRBJ2-7; TRBD1 aligns across 7 bases. The CDR3 has 13 amino acids. J was trimmed by 3 bases and V by 10 bases; bases with no gene match: 9. Germline CDR1 WNHNN, CDR2 SYGVQD (reference sequence). CDR3 DNA: TGCGCCACCGGGACAGCCTTTTACTACGAGCAGTACTTC. This sequence encodes CATGTAFYYEQYF.

This chain joins TRBV5-1 and TRBJ2-6; the D is unclear. The CDR3 is 17 amino acids. V was shortened by 4 bases and J by 3 bases, with 17 bases between the two germline ends. Looked up from germline, CDR1 is SGHRS and CDR2 is YFSETQ. The CDR3 loop reads CASSAPNGPYGANVLTF. The DNA for the CDR3 is TGCGCCAGCAGCGCGCCTAATGGACCCTATGGGGCCAACGTCCTGACTTTC. The variable domain in full, completed from reference TRBV5-1 and TRBJ2-6, reads KAGVTQTPRYLIKTRGQQVTLSCSPISGHRSVSWYQQTPGQGLQFLFEYFSETQRNKGNFPGRFSGRQFSNSRSEMNVSTLELGDSALYLCASSAPNGPYGANVLTFGAGSRLTVL.

This chain uses TRBV7-9 with TRBJ2-7; 7 positions match TRBD1. The CDR3 consists of 15 residues. J gave up 0 bases and V 5 bases, and 7 bases lay outside the gene matches. Germline CDR1 is SEHNR and CDR2 is FQNEAQ (reference sequence). The CDR3 reads CASSRYRGFSYEQYF. The CDR3, as DNA: TGTGCCAGCAGCCGTTACAGGGGTTTCTCCTACGAGCAGTACTTC.